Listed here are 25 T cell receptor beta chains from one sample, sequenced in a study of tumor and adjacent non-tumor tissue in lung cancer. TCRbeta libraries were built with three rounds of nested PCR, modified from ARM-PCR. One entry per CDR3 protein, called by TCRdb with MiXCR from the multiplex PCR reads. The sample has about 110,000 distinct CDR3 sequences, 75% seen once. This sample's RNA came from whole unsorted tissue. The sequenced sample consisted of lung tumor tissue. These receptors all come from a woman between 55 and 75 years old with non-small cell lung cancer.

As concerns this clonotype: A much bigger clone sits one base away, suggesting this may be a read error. The CDR3 coding sequence is TGTGCCAGCAGTTGCGGGGGCGGGCCCAATCAGCCCCAGCATTTT. It specifies CASSCGGGPNQPQHF. The chain recombines TRBV6-6 with TRBJ1-5; a weak D match, TRBD1 (6 bases). V was cut by 4 bases and J by 3 bases, with 13 bases left in between. CDR3 length equals 15 residues. Germline CDR1 is MNHNY and CDR2 is SVGAGI (reference sequence).

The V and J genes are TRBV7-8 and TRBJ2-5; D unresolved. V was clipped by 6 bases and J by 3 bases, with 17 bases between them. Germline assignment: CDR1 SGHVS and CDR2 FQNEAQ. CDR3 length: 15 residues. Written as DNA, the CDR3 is TGTGCCAGCAGTGAAACGCGACTGAAAGAAGAGACCCAGTACTTC. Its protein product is CASSETRLKEETQYF.

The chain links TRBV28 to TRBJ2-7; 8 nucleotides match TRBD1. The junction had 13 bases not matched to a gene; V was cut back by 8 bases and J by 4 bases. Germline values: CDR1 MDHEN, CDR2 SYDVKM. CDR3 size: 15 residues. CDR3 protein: CASGPWGQGAYEQYF. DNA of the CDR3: TGTGCCAGCGGTCCCTGGGGGCAGGGGGCTTACGAGCAGTACTTC.

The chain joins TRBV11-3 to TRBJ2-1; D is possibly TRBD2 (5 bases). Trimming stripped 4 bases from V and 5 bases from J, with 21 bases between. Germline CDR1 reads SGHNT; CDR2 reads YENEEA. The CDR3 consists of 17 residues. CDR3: CASSSELTIGSHNEQFF. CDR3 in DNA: TGTGCCAGCAGCTCAGAGTTGACTATCGGTAGTCACAATGAGCAGTTCTTC.

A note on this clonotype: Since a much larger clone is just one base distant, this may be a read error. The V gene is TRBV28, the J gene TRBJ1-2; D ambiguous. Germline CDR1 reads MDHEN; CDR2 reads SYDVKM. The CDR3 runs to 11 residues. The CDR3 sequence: CTSISNYGYTF. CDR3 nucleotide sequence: TGTACCAGCATAAGTAACTATGGCTACACCTTC.

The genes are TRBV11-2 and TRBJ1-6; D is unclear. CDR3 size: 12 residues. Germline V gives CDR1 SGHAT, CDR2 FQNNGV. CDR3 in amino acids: CTISLLNSPLHF. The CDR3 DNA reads TGTACCATCAGCTTACTGAATTCACCCCTCCACTTT.

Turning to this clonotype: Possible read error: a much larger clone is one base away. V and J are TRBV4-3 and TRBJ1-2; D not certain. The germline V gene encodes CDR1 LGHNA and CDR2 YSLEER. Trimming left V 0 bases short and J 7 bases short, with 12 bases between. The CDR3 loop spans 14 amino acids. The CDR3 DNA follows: TGCGCCAGCAGCCAAGATGAAAACCATGGTGGCTACACCTTC. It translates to CASSQDENHGGYTF.

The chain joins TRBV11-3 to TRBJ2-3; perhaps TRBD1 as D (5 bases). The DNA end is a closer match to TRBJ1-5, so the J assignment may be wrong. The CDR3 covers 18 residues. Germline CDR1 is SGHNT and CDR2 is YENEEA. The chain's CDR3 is CASSQWDPPITTRDKQHF. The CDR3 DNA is TGTGCCAGCAGCCAGTGGGACCCACCAATTACAACAAGAGATAAGCAGCATTTT.

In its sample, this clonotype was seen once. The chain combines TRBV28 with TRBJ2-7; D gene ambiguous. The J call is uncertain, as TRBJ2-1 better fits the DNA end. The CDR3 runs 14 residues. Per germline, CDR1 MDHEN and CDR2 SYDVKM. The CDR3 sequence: CASSSSWGSYEQFF. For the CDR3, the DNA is TGTGCCAGCAGTTCCTCCTGGGGTTCCTACGAGCAGTTCTTC.

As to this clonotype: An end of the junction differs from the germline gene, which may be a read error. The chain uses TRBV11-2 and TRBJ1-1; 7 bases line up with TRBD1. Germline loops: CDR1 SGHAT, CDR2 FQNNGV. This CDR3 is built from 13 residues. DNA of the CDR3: TGCGCCAGTGTTAAGACAGGGACCACTGTAGCTTTCTTT. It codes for CASVKTGTTVAFF.

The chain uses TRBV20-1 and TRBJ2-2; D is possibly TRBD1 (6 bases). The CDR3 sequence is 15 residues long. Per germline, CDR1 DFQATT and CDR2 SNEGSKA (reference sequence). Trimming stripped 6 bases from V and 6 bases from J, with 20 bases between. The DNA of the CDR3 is TGCAGTGCCATACTCGGGACAAGGAAAGCCGGGGAGCTGTTTTTT. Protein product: CSAILGTRKAGELFF.

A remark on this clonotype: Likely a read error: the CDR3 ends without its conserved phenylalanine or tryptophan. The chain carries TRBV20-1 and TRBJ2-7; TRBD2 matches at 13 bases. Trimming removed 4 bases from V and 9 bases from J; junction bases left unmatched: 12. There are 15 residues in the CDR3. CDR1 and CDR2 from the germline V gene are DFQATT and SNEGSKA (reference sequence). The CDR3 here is CSANNRLAGGQGQYL. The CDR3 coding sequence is TGCAGTGCTAACAATAGACTAGCGGGAGGACAAGGGCAGTACTTA.

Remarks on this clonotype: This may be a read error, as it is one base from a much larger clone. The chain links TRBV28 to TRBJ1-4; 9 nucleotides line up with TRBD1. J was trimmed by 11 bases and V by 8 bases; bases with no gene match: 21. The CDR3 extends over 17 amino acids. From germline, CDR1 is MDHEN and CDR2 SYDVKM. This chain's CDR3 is CASWGTGSTVRMRKLFF. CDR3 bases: TGTGCCAGCTGGGGGACAGGGTCCACGGTACGAATGAGGAAACTGTTTTTT. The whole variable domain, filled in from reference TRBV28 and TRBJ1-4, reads DVKVTQSSRYLVKRTGEKVFLECVQDMDHENMFWYRQDPGLGLRLIYFSYDVKMKEKGDIPEGYSVSREKKERFSLILESASTNQTSMYLCASWGTGSTVRMRKLFFGSGTQLSVL.

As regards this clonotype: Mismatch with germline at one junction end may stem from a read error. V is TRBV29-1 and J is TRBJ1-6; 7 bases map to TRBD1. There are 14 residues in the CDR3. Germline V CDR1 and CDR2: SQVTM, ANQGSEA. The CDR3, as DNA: TGTAGCTGCGGGGACAGCCATGGCACTTCACCCCTCCACTTT. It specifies CSCGDSHGTSPLHF.

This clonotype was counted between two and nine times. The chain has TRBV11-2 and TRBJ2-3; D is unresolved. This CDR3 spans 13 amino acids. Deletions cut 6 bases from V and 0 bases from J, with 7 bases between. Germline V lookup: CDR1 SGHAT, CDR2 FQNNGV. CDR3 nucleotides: TGTGCCAGCAGGTGGTCTAGCACAGATACGCAGTATTTT. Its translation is CASRWSSTDTQYF.

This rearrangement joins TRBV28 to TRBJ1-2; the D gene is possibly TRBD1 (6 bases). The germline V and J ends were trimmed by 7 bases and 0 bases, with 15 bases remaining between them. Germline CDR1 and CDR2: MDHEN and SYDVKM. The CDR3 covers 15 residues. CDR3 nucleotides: TGTGCCAGCATACAAGGGGGAGCCGCTAACTATGGCTACACCTTC. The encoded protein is CASIQGGAANYGYTF.

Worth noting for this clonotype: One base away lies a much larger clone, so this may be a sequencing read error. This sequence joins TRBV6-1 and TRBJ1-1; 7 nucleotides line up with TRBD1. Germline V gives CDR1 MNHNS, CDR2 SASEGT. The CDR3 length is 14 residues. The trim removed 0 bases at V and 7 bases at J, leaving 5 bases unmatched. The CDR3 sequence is CASSEADRVNEAFF. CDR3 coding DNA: TGTGCCAGCAGTGAAGCCGACAGGGTGAATGAAGCTTTCTTT.

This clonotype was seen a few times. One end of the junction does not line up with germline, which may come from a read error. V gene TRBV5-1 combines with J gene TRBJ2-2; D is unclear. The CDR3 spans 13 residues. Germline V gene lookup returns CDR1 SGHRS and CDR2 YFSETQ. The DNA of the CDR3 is TGCGTCAGCAGCCCGTTAAACAGTGGGGAGCTGTTTTTT. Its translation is CVSSPLNSGELFF.

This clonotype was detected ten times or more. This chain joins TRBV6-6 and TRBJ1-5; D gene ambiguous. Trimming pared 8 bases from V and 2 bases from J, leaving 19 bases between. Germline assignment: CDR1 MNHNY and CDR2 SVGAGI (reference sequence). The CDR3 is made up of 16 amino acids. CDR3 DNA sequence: TGTGCCAGCGCAAAAGAGGGATTTGTCCGCAATCAGCCCCAGCATTTT. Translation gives CASAKEGFVRNQPQHF.

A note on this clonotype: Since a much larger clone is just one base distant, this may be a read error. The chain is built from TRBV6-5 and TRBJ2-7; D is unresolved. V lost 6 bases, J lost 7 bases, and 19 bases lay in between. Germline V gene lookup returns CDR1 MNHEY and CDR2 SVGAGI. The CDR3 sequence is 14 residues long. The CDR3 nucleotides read TGTGCCAGCAGCCCTGGTCGGGTGACGTGGGAGCAGTACTTC. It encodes CASSPGRVTWEQYF.

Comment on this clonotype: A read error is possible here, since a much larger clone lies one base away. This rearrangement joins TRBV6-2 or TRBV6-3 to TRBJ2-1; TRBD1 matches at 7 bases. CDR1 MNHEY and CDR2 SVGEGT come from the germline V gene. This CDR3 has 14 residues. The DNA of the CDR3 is TGTGCCAGCAGTTCTACAGGGGCCTACAATGGGCAGTTCTTC. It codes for CASSSTGAYNGQFF.

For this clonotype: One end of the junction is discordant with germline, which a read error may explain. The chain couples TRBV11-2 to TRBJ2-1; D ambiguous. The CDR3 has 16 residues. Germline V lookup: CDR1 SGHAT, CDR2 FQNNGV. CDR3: CASSFNPRYQQNELFF. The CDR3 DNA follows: TGTGCCAGCAGCTTTAATCCACGCTATCAACAGAATGAGCTGTTCTTC.

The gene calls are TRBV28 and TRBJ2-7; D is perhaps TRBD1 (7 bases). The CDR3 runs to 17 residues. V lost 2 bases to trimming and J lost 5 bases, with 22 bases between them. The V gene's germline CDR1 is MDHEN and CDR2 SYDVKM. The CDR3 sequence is CASSLRQGKGGIDEQYF. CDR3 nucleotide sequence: TGTGCCAGCAGTTTACGACAGGGTAAGGGAGGAATCGACGAGCAGTACTTC.

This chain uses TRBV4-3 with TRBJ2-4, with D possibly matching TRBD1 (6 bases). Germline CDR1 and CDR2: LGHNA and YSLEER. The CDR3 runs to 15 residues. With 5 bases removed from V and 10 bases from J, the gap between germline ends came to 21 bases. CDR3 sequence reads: CASSLGAGVRNIQYF. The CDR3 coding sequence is TGCGCCAGCAGCTTGGGGGCCGGTGTGAGAAATATTCAGTACTTC.

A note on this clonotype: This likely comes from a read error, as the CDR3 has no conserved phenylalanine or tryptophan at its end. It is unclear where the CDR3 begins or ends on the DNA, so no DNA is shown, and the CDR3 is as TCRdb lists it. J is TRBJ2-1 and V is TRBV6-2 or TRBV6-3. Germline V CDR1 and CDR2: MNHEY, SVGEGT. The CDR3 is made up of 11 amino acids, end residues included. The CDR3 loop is CTSSFDTSKFL.